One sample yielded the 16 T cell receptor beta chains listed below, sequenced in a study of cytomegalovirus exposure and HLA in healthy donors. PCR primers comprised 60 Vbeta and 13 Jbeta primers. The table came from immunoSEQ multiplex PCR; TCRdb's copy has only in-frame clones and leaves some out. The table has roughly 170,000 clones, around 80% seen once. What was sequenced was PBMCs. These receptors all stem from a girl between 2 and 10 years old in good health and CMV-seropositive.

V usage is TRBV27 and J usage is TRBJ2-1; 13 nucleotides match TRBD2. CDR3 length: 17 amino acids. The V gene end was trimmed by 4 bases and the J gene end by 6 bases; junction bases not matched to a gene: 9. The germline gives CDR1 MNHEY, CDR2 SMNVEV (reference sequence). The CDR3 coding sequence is TGTGCCAGCAGTTCCAGACTAGCGGGGGGTCTCTTCAATGAGCAGTTCTTC. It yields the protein CASSSRLAGGLFNEQFF.

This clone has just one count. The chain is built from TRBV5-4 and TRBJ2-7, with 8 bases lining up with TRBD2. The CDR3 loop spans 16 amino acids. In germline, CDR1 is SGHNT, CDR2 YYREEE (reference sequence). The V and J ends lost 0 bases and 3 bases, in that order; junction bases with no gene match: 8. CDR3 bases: TGTGCCAGCAGCTTGGTGACGGGAGGGGGAAACTACGAGCAGTACTTC. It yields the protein CASSLVTGGGNYEQYF.

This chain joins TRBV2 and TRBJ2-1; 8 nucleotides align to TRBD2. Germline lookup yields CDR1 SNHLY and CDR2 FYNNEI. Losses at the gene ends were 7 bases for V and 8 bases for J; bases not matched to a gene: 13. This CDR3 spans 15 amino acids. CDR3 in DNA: TGTGCCAGCACCTCAGGACTAGCAGTCTCGGATGAGCAGTTCTTC. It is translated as CASTSGLAVSDEQFF.

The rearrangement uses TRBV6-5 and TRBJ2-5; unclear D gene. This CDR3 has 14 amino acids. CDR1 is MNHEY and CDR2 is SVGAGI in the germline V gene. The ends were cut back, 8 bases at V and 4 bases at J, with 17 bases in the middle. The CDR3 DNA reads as TGTGCCAGCCATCGGAGTGGTTGGGTAGAGACCCAGTACTTC. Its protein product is CASHRSGWVETQYF.

The CDR3 DNA reads as TGTGCCAGCAGCCGACAGGGGGCAGGCGGGGAGCTGTTTTTT. Translated, it gives CASSRQGAGGELFF. The gene calls are TRBV14 and TRBJ2-2; 10 bases match TRBD1. Germline lookup yields CDR1 SGHDN and CDR2 FVKESK. After removal of 4 bases from V and 7 bases from J, the junction contained 3 bases not matched to a gene. This CDR3 is 14 amino acids long.

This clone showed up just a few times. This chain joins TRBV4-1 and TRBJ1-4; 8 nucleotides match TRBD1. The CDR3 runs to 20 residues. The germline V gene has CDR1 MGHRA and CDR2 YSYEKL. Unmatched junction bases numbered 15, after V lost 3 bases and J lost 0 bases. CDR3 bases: TGCGCCAGCAGCCAGTTGCGGGTTTCCACAGGGGGAGCAACTAATGAAAAACTGTTTTTT. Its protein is CASSQLRVSTGGATNEKLFF.

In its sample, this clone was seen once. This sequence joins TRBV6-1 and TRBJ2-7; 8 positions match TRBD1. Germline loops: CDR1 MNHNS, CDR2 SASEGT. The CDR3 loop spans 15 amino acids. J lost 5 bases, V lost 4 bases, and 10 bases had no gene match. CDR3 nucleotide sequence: TGTGCCAGCAGTGGTCATCAGGGGGCCACCGACGAGCAGTACTTC. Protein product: CASSGHQGATDEQYF.

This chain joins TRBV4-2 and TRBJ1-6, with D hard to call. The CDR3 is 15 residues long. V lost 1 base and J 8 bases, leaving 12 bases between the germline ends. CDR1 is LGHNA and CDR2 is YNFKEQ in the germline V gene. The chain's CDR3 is CASSQGGNGDSPLHF. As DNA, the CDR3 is TGTGCCAGCAGCCAAGGAGGGAATGGTGATTCACCCCTCCACTTT.

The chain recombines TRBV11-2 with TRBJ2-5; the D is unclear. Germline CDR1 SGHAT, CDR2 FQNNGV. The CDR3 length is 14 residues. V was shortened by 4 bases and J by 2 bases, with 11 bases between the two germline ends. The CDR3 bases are TGTGCCAGCAGCTCCCACAGAGAACAAGAGACCCAGTACTTC. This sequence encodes CASSSHREQETQYF.

This chain's CDR3 is CASRGTNGFSEQYF. In DNA form, the CDR3 reads TGTGCCAGCAGGGGGACTAACGGATTCAGCGAGCAGTACTTC. V is TRBV2 and J is TRBJ2-7; the match to TRBD2 covers 7 bases. Germline values: CDR1 SNHLY, CDR2 FYNNEI. Trimming cost V 6 bases and J 6 bases; bases outside gene matches: 11. CDR3 size: 14 residues. The full variable domain, its missing parts supplied by reference TRBV2 and TRBJ2-7, is EPEVTQTPSHQVTQMGQEVILRCVPISNHLYFYWYRQILGQKVEFLVSFYNNEISEKSEIFDDQFSVERPDGSNFTLKIRSTKLEDSAMYFCASRGTNGFSEQYFGPGTRLTVT.

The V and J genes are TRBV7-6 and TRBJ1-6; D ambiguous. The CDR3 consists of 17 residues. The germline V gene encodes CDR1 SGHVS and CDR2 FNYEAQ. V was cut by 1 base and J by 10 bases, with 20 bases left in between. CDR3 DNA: TGTGCCAGCAGCTTAGACAAGCCCCAGGTCCGAGGGTCACCCCTCCACTTT. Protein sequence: CASSLDKPQVRGSPLHF.

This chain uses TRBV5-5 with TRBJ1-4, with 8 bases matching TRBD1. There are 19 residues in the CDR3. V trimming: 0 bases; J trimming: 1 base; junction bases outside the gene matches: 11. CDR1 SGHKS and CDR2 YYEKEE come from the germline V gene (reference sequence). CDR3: CASSLVFTGGLGTNEKLFF. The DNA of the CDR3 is TGTGCCAGCAGCTTGGTCTTTACAGGGGGTCTGGGAACTAATGAAAAACTGTTTTTT.

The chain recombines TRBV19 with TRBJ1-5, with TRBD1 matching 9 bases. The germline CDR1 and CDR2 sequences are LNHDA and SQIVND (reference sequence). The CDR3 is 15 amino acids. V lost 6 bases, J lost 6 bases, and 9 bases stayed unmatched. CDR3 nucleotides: TGTGCCAGTAGCGCGGGGGGACAGGGCAGTCAGCCCCAGCATTTT. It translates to CASSAGGQGSQPQHF.

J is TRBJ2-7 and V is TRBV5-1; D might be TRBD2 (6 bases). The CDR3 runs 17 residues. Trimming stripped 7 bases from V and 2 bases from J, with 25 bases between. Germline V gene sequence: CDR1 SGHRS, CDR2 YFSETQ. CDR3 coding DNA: TGCGCCAGCCGGGGGTACTATAGCTCAGGGACCACCTACGAGCAGTACTTC. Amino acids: CASRGYYSSGTTYEQYF.

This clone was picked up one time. CDR3 residues: CASSTRERGYTF. CDR3 in DNA: TGTGCCAGCAGTACCAGGGAACGGGGCTACACCTTC. The genes are TRBV27 and TRBJ1-2; possibly TRBD1 for D (5 bases). CDR3 size: 12 residues. Germline-derived CDR1 and CDR2 are MNHEY and SMNVEV (reference sequence). With 5 bases removed from V and 8 bases from J, the gap between germline ends came to 12 bases.

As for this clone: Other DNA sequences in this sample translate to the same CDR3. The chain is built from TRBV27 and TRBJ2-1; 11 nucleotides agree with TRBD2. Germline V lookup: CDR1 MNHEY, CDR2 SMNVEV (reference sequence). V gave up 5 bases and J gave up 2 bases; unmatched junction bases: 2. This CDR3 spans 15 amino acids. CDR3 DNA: TGTGCCAGCAGTCCGGGACTAGCGGCCTACAATGAGCAGTTCTTC. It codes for CASSPGLAAYNEQFF.